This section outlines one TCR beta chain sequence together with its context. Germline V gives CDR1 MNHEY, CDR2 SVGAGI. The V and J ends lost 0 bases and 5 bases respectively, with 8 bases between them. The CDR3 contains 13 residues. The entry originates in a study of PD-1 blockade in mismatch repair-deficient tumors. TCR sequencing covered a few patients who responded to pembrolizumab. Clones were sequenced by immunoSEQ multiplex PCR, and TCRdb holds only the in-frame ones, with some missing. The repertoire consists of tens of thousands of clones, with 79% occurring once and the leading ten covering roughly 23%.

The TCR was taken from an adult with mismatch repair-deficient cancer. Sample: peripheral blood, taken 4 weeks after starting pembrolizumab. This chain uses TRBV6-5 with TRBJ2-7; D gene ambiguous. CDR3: CASSYSPWNEQYF. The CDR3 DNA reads TGTGCCAGCAGTTACTCGCCTTGGAACGAGCAGTACTTC.